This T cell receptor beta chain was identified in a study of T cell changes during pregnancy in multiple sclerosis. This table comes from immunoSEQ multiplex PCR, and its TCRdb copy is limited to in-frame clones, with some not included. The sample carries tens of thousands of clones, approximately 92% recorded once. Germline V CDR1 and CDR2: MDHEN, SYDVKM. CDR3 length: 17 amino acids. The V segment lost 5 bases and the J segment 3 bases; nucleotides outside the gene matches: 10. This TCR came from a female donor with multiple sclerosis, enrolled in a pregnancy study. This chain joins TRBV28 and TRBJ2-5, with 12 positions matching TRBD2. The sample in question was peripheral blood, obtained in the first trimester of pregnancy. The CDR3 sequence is CASSPRTSGTREETQYF. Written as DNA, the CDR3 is TGTGCCAGCAGTCCGAGGACTAGCGGGACGAGGGAAGAGACCCAGTACTTC.